The T cell receptor beta chain under discussion was sequenced for a study of monozygotic twins with cystic fibrosis (dated by TCRdb to about 2021). In terms of the full investigation: Barcoded libraries were prepared from roughly 3 micrograms of fragmented DNA with approximately 15 PCR cycles. To gauge how much genetics shapes V and J gene usage, the researchers compared TCR beta repertoires both within and across 16 monozygotic twin pairs who have cystic fibrosis. The cohort comprised ten female and six male twin pairs aged about 2.0 to 40 years, median around 9 years, mostly children and adolescents. Twins were ranked among around 1,000 cohort participants for weight-for-height and FEVPerc (FEV1 disease centile) at the day of blood sampling. Data for three of the twin pairs had previously been reported in another context. Overall study results and their limits: V gene usage was most similar to the co-twin for 13 of 16 pairs, and J usage for 8 of 16 pairs, suggesting genetic constraints. Simpson clonality was found to be generally low (median approximately 0.0094), suggesting a naive-dominated repertoire, although higher clonality was observed in the most severely affected patients. Monozygotic CF twin pairs shared significantly more nucleotide-identical clonotypes within each pair than unrelated CF individuals shared with one another (P = 0.000026, Mann-Whitney). The cohort was small, and no association was found between shared CDR3 numbers and age, concordance or disease severity.

The twin pairs came from the European Cystic Fibrosis Twin and Sibling Study Cohort, which recruited patients from more than 150 CF clinics across 14 European countries. Both zygosity and CFTR genotype were checked in-house, and zygosity was tested with multiplex PCR across nine short tandem repeat loci. Peripheral blood was sampled from each twin, and clinical parameters were recorded on the day of blood sampling. Phenol/chloroform extraction was used to isolate genomic DNA from peripheral blood cells, and the DNA was then kept in TE buffer at 4 degrees C. Trimming takes 3 bases off V and 7 bases off J; junction bases not matched to a gene: 18. The CDR3, from cysteine to phenylalanine, totals 19 residues. The read is trimmed to its CDR3 DNA, 57 bases read in frame from base 1. CDR1 is given as SNHLY and CDR2 as FYNNEI, both from the germline V gene. As for this clone: Its antigen is unknown. One base away there is no much larger clone; base qualities are not given.

Following the manufacturer's instructions, TCR beta CDR3 regions were amplified by multiplex PCR with the immunoSEQ immune profiling system. An Illumina NextSeq system was used for sequencing. Per the source publication's procedure: Sequence data were processed on the immunoSEQ Analyzer platform, and clonality was computed as the square root of Simpson's index of productive rearrangements. Similarity in V and J usage was quantified by Jensen-Shannon distance, and CDR3 generation probabilities were calculated with OLGA. Shared CDR3 sequences were searched against the immuneACCESS database (August 2020) and VDJdb (December 2020). The source is immuneACCESS, and TCRdb retained only in-frame sequences with V and J called. Part of the clones is not carried over; for the studies checked, unresolved V genes explain less than half of this, and the remainder is unexplained. V and J calls and clone size are as listed in that table; D and trimming were resolved from the DNA. This sample holds tens of thousands of clones; 84% were observed only once. Roughly 1.7% of the sample belongs to the ten largest clones.

The clonotype originates from a girl aged 2 to 10 with cystic fibrosis. Sequencing input: blood. This chain joins TRBV2 to TRBJ2-4, and TRBD2 aligns with 10 junction nucleotides. The nucleotide sequence reads TGTGCCAGCAGTGACTCCGTTCTAGCGGGGGTAGGAAGTGGGAACATTCAGTACTTC. It specifies CASSDSVLAGVGSGNIQYF.